The 25 T cell receptor beta chains reported below all come from one sample, sequenced in a study of blood T cell repertoires in COVID-19. Profiled with immunoSEQ multiplex PCR; TCRdb holds only in-frame clones, not every one. The sample records about 180,000 clones, around 85% being singletons. Sequencing was carried out using peripheral blood. The source is a man aged 65-85 years with active or convalescent COVID-19.

V and J are TRBV2 and TRBJ1-1; D is unclear. From germline, CDR1 is SNHLY and CDR2 FYNNEI. The germline V and J ends were trimmed by 2 bases and 1 base, with 8 bases remaining between them. The CDR3 has 14 residues. This CDR3 reads CASSEYLANTEAFF. CDR3 sequence (DNA): TGTGCCAGCAGTGAATATCTGGCGAACACTGAAGCTTTCTTT.

V usage is TRBV5-4 and J usage is TRBJ2-1, with D perhaps matching TRBD2 (7 bases). Germline CDR1 SGHNT, CDR2 YYREEE (reference sequence). The CDR3 consists of 16 residues. V was shortened by 4 bases and J by 8 bases, with 22 bases between the two germline ends. CDR3 in DNA: TGTGCCAGCAGCCCGGGGAGGGGGAGGGCCGGGGATGAGCAGTTCTTC. Translated: CASSPGRGRAGDEQFF.

V and J are TRBV30 and TRBJ1-1; TRBD1 agrees at 7 bases. Germline assignment: CDR1 GTSNPN and CDR2 SVGIG (reference sequence). The trim removed 0 bases at V and 6 bases at J, leaving 7 bases unmatched. The CDR3 has 14 residues. The chain's CDR3 is CAWSVKGARAEAFF. CDR3 nucleotides: TGTGCCTGGAGTGTAAAGGGGGCACGCGCTGAAGCTTTCTTT.

V usage is TRBV10-3 and J usage is TRBJ1-1; 10 positions agree with TRBD1. The J segment lost 5 bases and the V segment lost 6 bases, leaving 6 bases of the junction unmatched. CDR3 length equals 14 residues. Germline loops: CDR1 ENHRY, CDR2 SYGVKD. In DNA, the CDR3 is TGTGCCATCAGCGGCGGGACAGGGGTTACTGAAGCTTTCTTT. Amino acids: CAISGGTGVTEAFF.

This chain uses TRBV30 with TRBJ1-2; tentative D call: TRBD1 (6 bases). Trimming left V 1 base short and J 8 bases short, with 11 bases between. The CDR3 loop spans 12 amino acids. CDR1 and CDR2 (germline): GTSNPN, SVGIG (reference sequence). The CDR3 DNA follows: TGTGCCTGGAGTGCAGGGGTAGGAGGCTACACCTTC. It yields the protein CAWSAGVGGYTF.

This clone was observed a few times. This chain links TRBV6-5 with TRBJ1-1; 7 bases are shared with TRBD1. The length of the CDR3 is 13 residues. Germline V CDR1 and CDR2: MNHEY, SVGAGI. The V gene end was trimmed by 7 bases and the J gene end by 0 bases; junction bases not matched to a gene: 2. CDR3 nucleotide sequence: TGTGCCAGCATGACAGGGTTGAACACTGAAGCTTTCTTT. Translating it yields CASMTGLNTEAFF.

This clone was observed a few times. The chain couples TRBV5-4 to TRBJ1-1; 10 nucleotides line up with TRBD1. The V gene end was trimmed by 0 bases and the J gene end by 3 bases; junction bases not matched to a gene: 11. Looked up from germline, CDR1 is SGHNT and CDR2 is YYREEE (reference sequence). CDR3 length: 18 amino acids. The CDR3 sequence: CASSLEGQGPYRDTEAFF. CDR3 bases: TGTGCCAGCAGCTTGGAGGGACAGGGGCCCTATAGGGACACTGAAGCTTTCTTT.

The chain recombines TRBV19 with TRBJ2-5; weak D call: TRBD1 (6 bases). Trimming cost V 5 bases and J 3 bases, with 19 bases left between them. Looked up from germline, CDR1 is LNHDA and CDR2 is SQIVND (reference sequence). The CDR3 extends over 16 amino acids. CDR3 loop: CASSASPQGLKETQYF. DNA for the CDR3: TGTGCCAGTAGTGCCTCCCCCCAGGGGTTAAAAGAGACCCAGTACTTC.

A word on this clone: Other nucleotide sequences from this sample produce the same CDR3. The rearrangement links TRBV6-5 to TRBJ1-4; a weak D match, TRBD1 (5 bases). CDR3 length: 13 residues. The germline V gene encodes CDR1 MNHEY and CDR2 SVGAGI. V was clipped by 0 bases and J by 11 bases, with 10 bases between them. The CDR3 region is CASSYSSGGKLFF. The CDR3 nucleotides are TGTGCCAGCAGTTACTCCTCGGGGGGGAAACTGTTTTTT.

This clone has a count of ten or more. The chain's CDR3 is CATTGYRYEQYF. The CDR3 DNA reads TGTGCCACGACAGGGTACCGCTACGAGCAGTACTTC. The chain is built from TRBV28 and TRBJ2-7, with 7 bases matching TRBD1. Germline assignment: CDR1 MDHEN and CDR2 SYDVKM. Unmatched junction bases numbered 6, after V lost 10 bases and J lost 3 bases. The CDR3 has 12 residues.

The rearrangement links TRBV24-1 to TRBJ1-2; D possibly corresponds to TRBD1 (5 bases). Trimming cost V 8 bases and J 7 bases, with 10 bases left between them. The CDR3 is made up of 11 amino acids. Germline V gene lookup returns CDR1 KGHDR and CDR2 SFDVKD. The CDR3 DNA reads as TGTGCCACCAACGGCGGGGCTGGCTACACCTTC. Protein product: CATNGGAGYTF.

The chain joins TRBV6-5 to TRBJ1-6, with D unclear. Per germline, CDR1 MNHEY and CDR2 SVGAGI. The length of the CDR3 is 16 residues. The V gene lost 3 bases and the J gene lost 0 bases, with 9 bases spanning the gap. The CDR3 is CASSYSTSSYNSPLHF. The CDR3 bases are TGTGCCAGCAGTTATTCGACTAGCTCCTATAATTCACCCCTCCACTTT.

The chain combines TRBV3-1 (or the pseudogene TRBV3-2) with TRBJ1-3, with TRBD1 matching 7 bases. This CDR3 is 14 amino acids long. V shed 5 bases and J 3 bases; nucleotides not matched to a gene: 4. Germline values: CDR1 LGHDT, CDR2 YNNKEL (reference sequence). The CDR3 protein is CASSATGVGNTIYF. The CDR3 DNA reads as TGTGCCAGCAGCGCTACAGGGGTTGGAAACACCATATATTTT.

This chain connects TRBV2 to TRBJ2-1; a possible D gene is TRBD2 (5 bases). CDR1 SNHLY and CDR2 FYNNEI come from the germline V gene. This CDR3 comprises 15 residues. V was pared by 2 bases and J by 5 bases, with 13 bases between. The CDR3 DNA reads TGTGCCAGCAGTGAAAGGGCTAGCCGACACAATGAGCAGTTCTTC. Translation gives CASSERASRHNEQFF.

V is TRBV27 and J is TRBJ1-2; 8 bases agree with TRBD1. The CDR3 has 13 amino acids. The V gene end was trimmed by 10 bases and the J gene end by 8 bases; junction bases not matched to a gene: 12. The germline V gene encodes CDR1 MNHEY and CDR2 SMNVEV (reference sequence). CDR3 residues: CATQWSTGAGYTF. The CDR3 DNA reads TGTGCCACCCAGTGGTCGACAGGGGCCGGCTACACCTTC.

The chain is built from TRBV7-2 and TRBJ2-7, with a possible D match to TRBD1 (6 bases). This CDR3 spans 14 amino acids. Between the trimmed V and J ends, which lost 1 base and 4 bases, there was a span of 11 bases. Germline V gene lookup returns CDR1 SGHTA and CDR2 FQGNSA. The CDR3 sequence is CASSLGTVGYEQYF. CDR3 in DNA: TGTGCCAGCAGCTTAGGGACAGTAGGATACGAGCAGTACTTC.

The chain recombines TRBV18 with TRBJ1-1, with D hard to call. The V end lost 2 bases, the J end lost 8 bases, and 15 bases lay between the germline ends. The germline V gene encodes CDR1 KGHSH and CDR2 LQKENI. This CDR3 spans 14 amino acids. In DNA form, the CDR3 reads TGTGCCAGCTCACCAGGGTCCCTGGGCGGGGAAGCTTTCTTT. It is translated as CASSPGSLGGEAFF.

This clone was observed a single time. The chain combines TRBV7-9 with TRBJ2-2; D remains ambiguous. The germline CDR1 and CDR2 sequences are SEHNR and FQNEAQ (reference sequence). V shed 2 bases and J shed 5 bases, with 9 bases lying between them. This CDR3 is 14 amino acids long. The CDR3 region has the DNA TGTGCCAGCAGCTTACAGGTCGCAACCGGGGAGCTGTTTTTT. It codes for CASSLQVATGELFF.

The chain links TRBV6-5 to TRBJ1-5; no reliable D call. Germline V CDR1 and CDR2: MNHEY, SVGAGI. Trimming took 2 bases from V and 5 from J, leaving 10 bases between them. CDR3 length: 14 amino acids. The CDR3 sequence is CASSYMGADQPQHF. CDR3 DNA sequence: TGTGCCAGCAGTTACATGGGCGCCGATCAGCCCCAGCATTTT.

J is TRBJ1-1 and V is TRBV11-2; D ambiguous. Germline V gene data show CDR1 as SGHAT and CDR2 as FQNNGV. V gave up 3 bases and J gave up 4 bases, with 9 bases separating them. CDR3 length: 13 residues. This CDR3 is CASSFYGPTEAFF. The CDR3 nucleotides read TGTGCCAGCAGCTTTTACGGTCCCACTGAAGCTTTCTTT.

In the case of this clone: No DNA is shown, since the ends of the CDR3 on it are uncertain; the CDR3 is the one TCRdb lists. CDR3 residues: CASSLDFGNEQFF. V gene TRBV18 combines with J gene TRBJ2-1; TRBD2 is taken as the D call from the table, unchecked against the DNA. From its first to its last residue, the CDR3 has 13 amino acids. CDR1 is KGHSH and CDR2 is LQKENI in the germline V gene.

The V gene is TRBV7-9, the J gene TRBJ1-4, with D possibly TRBD1 on 6 matching bases. This CDR3 comprises 15 residues. The V and J ends lost 10 bases and 5 bases respectively, with 20 bases between them. CDR1 is SEHNR, CDR2 FQNEAQ, per germline (reference sequence). CDR3 sequence (DNA): TGTGCCATCCCAGACAGGCTAGCTCCGAATGAAAAACTGTTTTTT. Protein product: CAIPDRLAPNEKLFF.

The chain employs TRBV4-1 and TRBJ2-3, with 7 bases aligning to TRBD1. Germline CDR1 reads MGHRA; CDR2 reads YSYEKL. Germline trimming cut 0 bases from V and 3 bases from J; bases unmatched to any gene: 9. The CDR3 contains 17 residues. The DNA of the CDR3 is TGCGCCAGCAGCCAAGAGGGGACAGTGAGGGGGACAGATACGCAGTATTTT. As protein: CASSQEGTVRGTDTQYF.

The rearrangement links TRBV6-5 to TRBJ2-5; 9 nucleotides match TRBD1. The germline V gene has CDR1 MNHEY and CDR2 SVGAGI. The ends lost 6 bases at V and 6 bases at J; junction bases unmatched: 2. This CDR3 comprises 12 residues. The CDR3, as DNA: TGTGCCAGCAGATACAGGGGGCAGACCCAGTACTTC. Protein product: CASRYRGQTQYF.

The chain uses TRBV25-1 and TRBJ1-1; 7 bases map to TRBD1. CDR3 size: 13 residues. Losses at the gene ends were 3 bases for V and 6 bases for J; bases not matched to a gene: 4. Germline V gives CDR1 MGHDK, CDR2 SYGVNS. The CDR3 here is CASSDPGQAEAFF. CDR3 coding DNA: TGTGCCAGCAGTGACCCCGGACAGGCTGAAGCTTTCTTT.